The clone carrying this T cell receptor beta chain appeared once. Its antigen is not identified. Sequencing was performed with immunoSEQ multiplex PCR; in TCRdb, only in-frame clones are kept and a portion is missing. The sample records about 58,000 clones, about 65% being singletons. Germline V gene data show CDR1 as LNHDA and CDR2 as SQIVND (reference sequence). J was trimmed by 2 bases and V by 5 bases; bases with no gene match: 11. The CDR3 has 19 residues. This sample was taken from a study of cytotoxic CD8 clonotypes in ibrutinib-treated CLL. Study results and limitations: Clonality grew at ibrutinib response; at progression, it decreased back toward baseline. Collection times varied between progressing and sustained-remission patients.

The clonotype comes from a human donor with chronic lymphocytic leukemia. Sequencing used PBMCs, obtained after 12 months of ibrutinib treatment. The chain couples TRBV19 to TRBJ2-1, with TRBD2 matching 14 bases. In nucleotides, the CDR3 is TGTGCCAGTAGTCCTCCGGGACTAGCGGGAGTATGGCCCTACAATGAGCAGTTCTTC. Its protein is CASSPPGLAGVWPYNEQFF.